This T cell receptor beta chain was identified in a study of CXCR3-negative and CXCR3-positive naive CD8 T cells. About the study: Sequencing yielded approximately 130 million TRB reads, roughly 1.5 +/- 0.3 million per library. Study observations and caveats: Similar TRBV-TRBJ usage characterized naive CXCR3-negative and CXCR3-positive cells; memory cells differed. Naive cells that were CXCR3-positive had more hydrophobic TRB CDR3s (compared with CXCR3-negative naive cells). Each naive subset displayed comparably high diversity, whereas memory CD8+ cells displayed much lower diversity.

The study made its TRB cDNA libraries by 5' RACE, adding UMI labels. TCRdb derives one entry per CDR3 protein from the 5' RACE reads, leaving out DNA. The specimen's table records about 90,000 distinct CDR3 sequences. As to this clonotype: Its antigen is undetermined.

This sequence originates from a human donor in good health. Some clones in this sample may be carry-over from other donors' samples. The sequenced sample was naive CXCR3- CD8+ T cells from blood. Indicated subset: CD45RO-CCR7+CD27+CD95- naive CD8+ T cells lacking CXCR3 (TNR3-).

CDR3: CSVEEQRGGYTF. This rearrangement joins TRBV29-1 to TRBJ1-2; TCRdb outputs TRBD1, but without DNA this stays unchecked. The CDR3 is 12 amino acids. Germline V lookup: CDR1 SQVTM, CDR2 ANQGSEA.